This T cell receptor (beta chain) was observed in a study of regulatory T cells in long-lasting Graves disease (dated by TCRdb to the early 2020s). About the study as a whole: Antithyroid drugs had been taken for less than 3 months by newly diagnosed Graves' disease patients. A total of some 35 samples underwent TCR sequencing, from about 13 patients with persistent Graves' disease and approximately 20 patients with newly diagnosed Graves' disease. The study took place in China and was registered as a clinical trial. Patients with persistent Graves' disease were compared with patients with newly diagnosed Graves' disease using TCR sequencing and RNA sequencing of peripheral blood. Broader findings and caveats from the paper: More public clonotypes were shared among persistent patients (under 3,000) than among newly diagnosed patients (966). Because the primary lesion, thyroid tissue, could not be accessed, the study looked at peripheral blood alone. Compared with newly diagnosed patients, persistent Graves' disease patients had lower TCR Shannon entropy and fewer highly expanded clones, which suggests clonal expansion. Persistent disease showed preferential use of TRBV28, TRBJ1-2 and TRBJ2-5, whereas newly diagnosed disease favored TRBV20-1 and TRBJ2-1. The small sample size was acknowledged by the authors as a limitation that may reduce accuracy. Sequencing and analysis were limited to the TCR beta chain.

Many counts were recorded for this clonotype. Its antigen specificity is not known. Base qualities are not provided; no much larger clone lies one nucleotide away. The time point tag for this specimen amounts to: newly diagnosed GD, antithyroid drugs for less than 3 months. RNA was extracted from PBMCs in TRIzol for both TCR sequencing and RNA sequencing. The diagnosis of Graves' disease was made according to American Thyroid Association guidelines. Patients for the study were recruited at an endocrinology department in Xi'an, China. From each patient, around 9 milliliters of peripheral blood was collected into an EDTA anticoagulant tube. Ficoll Paque Plus density gradient separation was used to isolate PBMCs, and no further T cell sorting was done. An Agilent 2100 Bioanalyzer and agarose gel were used to assess RNA quality, and a NanoDrop 2000 was used to measure RNA concentration. For CDR1 and CDR2, the germline V gene (reference sequence) lists DFQATT and SNEGSKA. Inclusive of the bounding cysteine and phenylalanine, the CDR3 is 15 residues long. Only the CDR3 DNA is retained, 45 bases long and in frame from the first base. V is trimmed back by 5 bases and J by 6 bases, and the junction contains 6 bases that no gene match accounts for.

Library preparation employed multiplex PCR. Sequencing was performed on an Illumina HiSeq 4000. To build TCR beta libraries, CDR3 regions were amplified by Arm-PCR using iRepertoire HTBI primers. Before sequencing, the PCR products went through gel purification. The study's own analysis went as follows. Across samples, fewer than 70 TRBV and over 11 TRBJ segments were identified and used for gene usage analysis of CDR3 amino acid clonotypes. Filtered high-quality paired reads were merged into contigs using COPE and FqMerger. Contigs were aligned with BLAST to IMGT TRBV, TRBD and TRBJ reference genes, and CDR3 was defined per IMGT. Any clonotype with a frequency above 0.1% was classified as a highly expanded clone. Shannon entropy was used to measure repertoire diversity, and the Gini coefficient was used to measure V-J evenness. Public clonotypes were defined as clonotypes shared by more than one individual. The public sequencing data were trimmed at Q25 with fastp and processed into clonotypes with MiXCR by TCRdb, which kept only in-frame beta chains. Under each unique CDR3 protein, matching rows form one entry showing the most common genes and DNA. TCRdb's processing, not the study's, gives the V and J calls here. This sample lists 370,000 or so distinct CDR3 sequences; 16% were detected once. The top ten clones comprise 20% of the sample.

The data also belong to a second study, concerning T cells in Graves' hyperthyroidism and ophthalmopathy. As the second paper documents: Stable Graves' hyperthyroidism was defined as the absence of progression to ophthalmopathy over 18 months of follow-up. Hyperthyroidism patients were newly diagnosed, had a disease duration of under 2 months, and were aged 18 to 65 years. Patients with uncontrolled infections, other autoimmune diseases, pregnancy or lactation were excluded. Diagnoses were established on the basis of clinical symptoms, serum thyroxine and TRAb, thyroid ultrasound, and orbital computed tomography. For the first round of RT-PCR on the TCR CDR3, the HTBI primer set was used together with the Qiagen OneStep RT-PCR kit. Most expanded thyroid clonotypes (frequency above 0.001) were also found in blood, which suggests that blood repertoires may mirror thyroid immune responses. A 13 V-J signature model separated ophthalmopathy from stable hyperthyroidism, with around 90% sensitivity and 81.08% specificity in cross-validation and 80%/75% in testing. In validation, the model predicted progression to ophthalmopathy with just under 71% sensitivity and 72% to 75% specificity, a median of roughly seven months before onset. To identify distinguishing TCR V-J signatures, a discovery cohort of about a hundred patients was used, comprising 43 with Graves' ophthalmopathy and under 60 with stable Graves' hyperthyroidism. Prospective prediction of ophthalmopathy was tested in an independent validation cohort of fewer than 20 hyperthyroidism patients and 15 to 17 patients who later progressed to ophthalmopathy. For training and testing, the 95 to 100 patients in the discovery cohort were randomly divided in a 7:3 ratio. The study also compared thyroid tissue and blood T-cell repertoires from about 6 Graves' hyperthyroidism patients. Following sampling, methimazole starting at 30 mg daily was given to hyperthyroidism patients, and high-dose intravenous methylprednisolone was given to ophthalmopathy patients. Libraries were constructed in a second round of multiplex PCR, after which size selection and purification were carried out. Sequencing of the libraries was done on an Illumina HiSeq2000 using paired-end 100 bp reads. SOAPnuke was used to process the raw data, removing reads that contained adapters or uncalled bases, had a mean Phred below 15, or lacked an exact match to the constant primer or identifier. High-quality paired reads were merged using COPE v1.2.5, and each unique nucleotide sequence was defined as a clonotype. MiTCR v1.1 was used to align clonotypes to the IMGT TRBV, TRBD and TRBJ reference segments. The analysis was restricted to V-J combinations with a frequency above 0.0001, which together covered approximately 99% of the repertoires. A TCS score was defined as the ratio between F50 (clonal expansion) and ExV (chaos), using BLOSUM62-based TCRdist between CDR3 peptides within each V-J. Welch's t-statistics and random forest reduced roughly 540 V-J features to fewer than 15, which were used in a naive Bayes classifier (R e1071). No statistical method was used to set the sample size in advance, and investigators knew the group allocation. The paper describes TCR Vbeta CDR3 sequencing of 135 peripheral blood samples, made up of about 41 ophthalmopathy patients, approximately 73 hyperthyroidism patients and about 17 progressor patients.

Rearrangement joined TRBV20-1 to TRBJ2-1, and 14 bases in between align with TRBD2. The specimen was peripheral blood mononuclear cells (PBMCs), collected at new diagnosis, from a patient treated with antithyroid drugs. This sequence was found in a woman between 18 and 29 years old with Graves disease. Donor details come from another sample of the same person, matched by shared clones. The bases read TGCAGTGCTTTGGGACTAGCGGGAGTGTTCAATGAGCAGTTCTTC. Translated, this gives CSALGLAGVFNEQFF.